One and the same sample provided the 32 T cell receptor beta chains below, sequenced in a study of neurological immune-mediated disorders. Time point described: longitudinal time-point 3. TCRdb itself ran the 5' RACE reads through MiXCR, one entry per CDR3 protein. This table has roughly 48,000 distinct CDR3 sequences, roughly an eighth appearing once. Sequenced material: PBMCs. The receptors derive from a male donor with HTLV-1-associated myelopathy (HAM/TSP).

Ten or more counts support this clonotype. The CDR3 reads CSALTGAMINEQFF. The CDR3 coding sequence is TGCAGTGCCCTGACAGGGGCCATGATCAATGAGCAGTTCTTC. The chain links TRBV20-1 to TRBJ2-1; 8 bases align to TRBD1. Per the germline V gene, CDR1 is DFQATT and CDR2 is SNEGSKA (reference sequence). J gave up 6 bases and V 6 bases, and 10 bases lay outside the gene matches. This CDR3 region has 14 residues.

This clonotype has a handful of counts. This rearrangement joins TRBV30 to TRBJ2-1; 7 nucleotides align to TRBD1. The trim removed 4 bases at V and 7 bases at J, leaving 7 bases unmatched. Germline V CDR1 and CDR2: GTSNPN, SVGIG (reference sequence). CDR3 size: 13 residues. CDR3 coding DNA: TGTGCCTGGATTCCCTCCAGGGGGAATGAGCAGTTCTTC. Its protein product is CAWIPSRGNEQFF.

This clonotype occurred many times. The chain links TRBV5-1 to TRBJ2-2; a possible D gene is TRBD1 (6 bases). CDR3 length equals 15 residues. Germline CDR1 is SGHRS and CDR2 is YFSETQ. Trimming left V 2 bases short and J 5 bases short, with 13 bases between. The CDR3 here is CASSFFLRGTGELFF. In DNA form, the CDR3 reads TGCGCCAGCAGCTTCTTCCTGAGGGGGACCGGGGAGCTGTTTTTT.

This clonotype was recorded many times. The chain combines TRBV27 with TRBJ1-5, with no clear D. The germline V gene has CDR1 MNHEY and CDR2 SMNVEV (reference sequence). The ends were cut back, 4 bases at V and 9 bases at J, with 19 bases in the middle. CDR3 size: 15 residues. The CDR3 region is CASSSLGPGRVPQHF. The CDR3 coding sequence is TGTGCCAGCAGTTCCCTGGGCCCCGGGAGGGTGCCCCAGCATTTT.

The rearrangement uses TRBV29-1 and TRBJ2-7, with D possibly being TRBD1 (7 bases). CDR3 size: 14 residues. The ends were cut back, 4 bases at V and 3 bases at J, with 16 bases in the middle. The germline CDR1 and CDR2 sequences are SQVTM and ANQGSEA. This CDR3 reads CSVVGGWTGYEQYF. The CDR3 DNA is TGCAGCGTTGTTGGGGGGTGGACAGGCTACGAGCAGTACTTC.

This clonotype has a count of ten or more. The rearrangement joins TRBV20-1 to TRBJ1-4, with a tentative D call TRBD1 (6 bases). CDR1 DFQATT and CDR2 SNEGSKA come from the germline V gene (reference sequence). V was trimmed by 7 bases and J by 4 bases, leaving 13 bases between them. The length of the CDR3 is 13 residues. CDR3 amino acids: CSVPGHINEKLFF. CDR3 DNA sequence: TGCAGTGTCCCGGGACACATTAATGAAAAACTGTTTTTT.

Ten or more counts support this clonotype. The chain uses TRBV3-1 and TRBJ1-1; D is uncertain. V lost 6 bases and J lost 1, with 6 bases in between. Germline V gene sequence: CDR1 LGHDT, CDR2 YNNKEL (reference sequence). The CDR3 runs 12 residues. The CDR3: CASSEENTEAFF. The CDR3 nucleotides are TGTGCCAGCAGTGAAGAGAACACTGAAGCTTTCTTT.

The rearrangement uses TRBV7-2 and TRBJ1-3; possible D gene TRBD1, 6 bases. The V gene lost 4 bases and the J gene lost 4 bases, with 11 bases spanning the gap. The CDR3 loop spans 14 amino acids. The germline V gene encodes CDR1 SGHTA and CDR2 FQGNSA. The CDR3 DNA is TGTGCCAGCAGCTCGCCGGGACAAGGAAACACCATATATTTT. Its protein is CASSSPGQGNTIYF.

Written as DNA, the CDR3 is TGTGCCAGCAGCCCAAACCGGCAAAACATTCAGTACTTC. This encodes CASSPNRQNIQYF. The V and J genes are TRBV7-9 and TRBJ2-4; D is unclear. This CDR3 comprises 13 residues. CDR1 is SEHNR, CDR2 FQNEAQ, per germline (reference sequence). Trimming took off 5 bases at V and 5 bases at J, with 10 bases between the two ends.

This clonotype was observed at least ten times. The chain combines TRBV12-3 or TRBV12-4 with TRBJ1-1; no firm D call. There are 13 residues in the CDR3. Trimming shortened V by 4 bases and J by 4 bases, and 10 bases separated the two germline ends. CDR3 sequence: CASSSTVTTEAFF. The CDR3 DNA reads TGTGCCAGCAGTTCCACAGTAACCACTGAAGCTTTCTTT.

This rearrangement joins TRBV7-6 to TRBJ1-4; 7 bases are shared with TRBD1. CDR1 SGHVS and CDR2 FNYEAQ come from the germline V gene. The CDR3 loop spans 15 amino acids. Trimming took 6 bases from V and 0 from J; bases not matched to a gene: 4. Here the CDR3 DNA reads TGTGCCAGCAGGCAAACAGGGGCAACTAATGAAAAACTGTTTTTT. This gives the protein CASRQTGATNEKLFF. The variable domain in full, completed from reference TRBV7-6 and TRBJ1-4, reads GAGVSQSPRYKVTKRGQDVALRCDPISGHVSLYWYRQALGQGPEFLTYFNYEAQQDKSGLPNDRFSAERPEGSISTLTIQRTEQRDSAMYRCASRQTGATNEKLFFGSGTQLSVL.

This clonotype was seen at least ten times. This chain joins TRBV29-1 and TRBJ2-7, with 11 bases matching TRBD1. Germline V CDR1 and CDR2: SQVTM, ANQGSEA. J lost 7 bases, V lost 4 bases, and 9 bases had no gene match. This CDR3 region has 14 residues. The CDR3 sequence: CSVVYWTGGKEQYF. The CDR3 DNA is TGCAGCGTTGTTTATTGGACAGGGGGCAAAGAGCAGTACTTC.

This clonotype appeared many times. J is TRBJ2-7 and V is TRBV7-2, with 10 bases identical to TRBD2. The CDR3 contains 15 residues. Germline V CDR1 and CDR2: SGHTA, FQGNSA. Trimming took 5 bases from V and 1 from J; bases not matched to a gene: 5. The CDR3 loop is CASSRPTSGSYEQYF. CDR3 bases: TGTGCCAGCAGCCGCCCGACTAGCGGGTCCTACGAGCAGTACTTC.

This clonotype has just a few counts. A much larger clone differs from this one at a single base, so this may be a read error. The chain links TRBV10-3 to TRBJ2-1, with TRBD1 matching 7 bases. V gave up 5 bases and J gave up 3 bases; unmatched junction bases: 16. The CDR3 spans 18 residues. Per germline, CDR1 ENHRY and CDR2 SYGVKD. For the CDR3, the DNA is TGTGCCATCAGTCCCACCCCCTTGGGGCAGGGGGACTACAATGAGCAGTTCTTC. This sequence encodes CAISPTPLGQGDYNEQFF.

The table lists this clonotype with many counts. The genes are TRBV6-5 and TRBJ1-1; possibly TRBD1 for D (5 bases). CDR1 is MNHEY, CDR2 SVGAGI, per germline. V was clipped by 10 bases and J by 0 bases, with 15 bases between them. There are 14 residues in the CDR3. CDR3 in DNA: TGTGCCATCCGCCGGGACGTTCTGAACACTGAAGCTTTCTTT. Translation gives CAIRRDVLNTEAFF.

This clonotype occurred many times. The chain is built from TRBV5-1 and TRBJ2-2; 9 bases are shared with TRBD2. V was clipped by 0 bases and J by 3 bases; unmatched bases: 3. The CDR3 is 16 amino acids. Germline V gives CDR1 SGHRS, CDR2 YFSETQ. The CDR3 here is CASSLDTSGYTGELFF. The CDR3 DNA sequence: TGCGCCAGCAGCTTGGATACTAGCGGGTACACCGGGGAGCTGTTTTTT.

There are many counts of this clonotype. The V and J genes are TRBV7-2 and TRBJ2-5; D is undetermined. Trimming cost V 2 bases and J 2 bases, with 9 bases left between them. Germline-derived CDR1 and CDR2 are SGHTA and FQGNSA. This CDR3 region has 14 residues. The CDR3 nucleotides are TGTGCCAGCAGCTTATCCGATATTCAAGAGACCCAGTACTTC. Encoded protein: CASSLSDIQETQYF.

This sequence joins TRBV6-6 and TRBJ2-5, with D perhaps being TRBD1 or TRBD2 (6 bases each). V was pared by 0 bases and J by 5 bases, with 13 bases between. The CDR3 runs to 15 residues. Germline loops: CDR1 MNHNY, CDR2 SVGAGI (reference sequence). In DNA, the CDR3 is TGTGCCAGCAGTTACTCTGGGGGGCTCCAGGAGACCCAGTACTTC. This codes for CASSYSGGLQETQYF.

The chain employs TRBV4-1 and TRBJ2-1, with a weak D call TRBD2 (6 bases). CDR1 and CDR2 from the germline V gene are MGHRA and YSYEKL. The CDR3 has 14 amino acids. The V and J ends lost 3 bases and 6 bases respectively, with 12 bases between them. In DNA form, the CDR3 reads TGCGCCAGCAGCCATAGTAGCGGTGGCAATGAGCAGTTCTTC. This sequence encodes CASSHSSGGNEQFF.

This clonotype appeared many times. The CDR3 DNA reads as TGTGCCAGCAGTCGCCGGGACAGAAACAATGAGCAGTTCTTC. It specifies CASSRRDRNNEQFF. The chain recombines TRBV12-3 or TRBV12-4 with TRBJ2-1, with 7 bases identical to TRBD1. The CDR3 covers 14 residues. The junction had 6 bases not matched to a gene; V was cut back by 5 bases and J by 5 bases.

This clonotype was counted ten times or more. The chain carries TRBV20-1 and TRBJ2-3; no firm D call. This CDR3 comprises 14 residues. Per germline, CDR1 DFQATT and CDR2 SNEGSKA (reference sequence). The V end lost 5 bases, the J end lost 0 bases, and 12 bases lay between the germline ends. The CDR3 sequence is CSAAAEPSTDTQYF. The CDR3, as DNA: TGCAGTGCTGCGGCGGAGCCTAGCACAGATACGCAGTATTTT.

This clonotype was observed at least ten times. This chain links TRBV7-3 with TRBJ2-2; no definite D call. The germline gives CDR1 SGHTA, CDR2 FQGTGA. The V gene lost 5 bases and the J gene lost 4 bases, with 8 bases spanning the gap. The CDR3 runs to 13 residues. The CDR3: CASSPVSTGELFF. The CDR3, as DNA: TGTGCCAGCAGCCCCGTCAGCACCGGGGAGCTGTTTTTT.

This clonotype has a count of ten or more. V usage is TRBV5-1 and J usage is TRBJ2-3, with D unresolved. Germline V lookup: CDR1 SGHRS, CDR2 YFSETQ. V lost 4 bases, J lost 0 bases, and 6 bases lay in between. This CDR3 is 13 amino acids long. CDR3 nucleotide sequence: TGCGCCAGCAGCGAGACTAGCACAGATACGCAGTATTTT. Translated: CASSETSTDTQYF. The complete variable domain, with remaining parts taken from reference TRBV5-1 and TRBJ2-3, reads KAGVTQTPRYLIKTRGQQVTLSCSPISGHRSVSWYQQTPGQGLQFLFEYFSETQRNKGNFPGRFSGRQFSNSRSEMNVSTLELGDSALYLCASSETSTDTQYFGPGTRLTVL.

This clonotype came up many times. The chain couples TRBV5-1 to TRBJ1-3; perhaps TRBD1 as D (6 bases). V was pared by 0 bases and J by 4 bases, with 14 bases between. Germline V CDR1 and CDR2: SGHRS, YFSETQ. This CDR3 region has 16 residues. CDR3 coding DNA: TGCGCCAGCAGCTTGGAGGCGGGGGCGAGCGGAAACACCATATATTTT. Its protein is CASSLEAGASGNTIYF.

The table lists this clonotype with many counts. V and J are TRBV11-2 and TRBJ1-6; D may be TRBD1 (5 bases). V was shortened by 1 base and J by 9 bases, with 13 bases between the two germline ends. Germline V lookup: CDR1 SGHAT, CDR2 FQNNGV. This CDR3 has 15 residues. Here the CDR3 DNA reads TGTGCCAGCAGCTTAGTTGGGGGAGTAGGTTCACCCCTCCACTTT. Protein sequence: CASSLVGGVGSPLHF.

This clonotype has ten or more counts. This chain connects TRBV20-1 to TRBJ1-2; no clear D. The CDR3 spans 14 residues. Germline CDR1 reads DFQATT; CDR2 reads SNEGSKA (reference sequence). The germline V and J ends were trimmed by 0 bases and 4 bases, with 12 bases remaining between them. The CDR3 DNA is TGCAGTGCTAGAGATCGCGAGGTTGTCTATGGCTACACCTTC. The encoded protein is CSARDREVVYGYTF.

There are many counts of this clonotype. The V and J genes are TRBV27 and TRBJ2-7, with unresolved D. The germline V gene has CDR1 MNHEY and CDR2 SMNVEV (reference sequence). The CDR3 has 11 residues. V gave up 7 bases and J gave up 7 bases, with 11 bases separating them. CDR3 residues: CASNHFFEQYF. The CDR3 DNA follows: TGTGCCAGCAACCATTTCTTTGAGCAGTACTTC.

This chain links TRBV5-1 with TRBJ1-6; no clear D. The CDR3 extends over 15 amino acids. CDR1 is SGHRS and CDR2 is YFSETQ in the germline V gene. Trimming removed 3 bases from V and 10 bases from J, with 17 bases in between. The CDR3 spells CASSSLGLPGSPLHF. In DNA, the CDR3 is TGCGCCAGCAGCTCCCTGGGCTTGCCGGGGTCACCCCTCCACTTT. Together with reference TRBV5-1 and TRBJ1-6, the CDR3 gives the full variable domain: KAGVTQTPRYLIKTRGQQVTLSCSPISGHRSVSWYQQTPGQGLQFLFEYFSETQRNKGNFPGRFSGRQFSNSRSEMNVSTLELGDSALYLCASSSLGLPGSPLHFGNGTRLTVT.

The genes are TRBV28 and TRBJ2-5; possible D gene TRBD2, 6 bases. The CDR3 covers 14 residues. Looked up from germline, CDR1 is MDHEN and CDR2 is SYDVKM. CDR3 residues: CASGLESPKETQYF. Written as DNA, the CDR3 is TGTGCTAGCGGTTTAGAGAGCCCTAAAGAGACCCAGTACTTC. The full variable domain, its missing parts supplied by reference TRBV28 and TRBJ2-5, is DVKVTQSSRYLVKRTGEKVFLECVQDMDHENMFWYRQDPGLGLRLIYFSYDVKMKEKGDIPEGYSVSREKKERFSLILESASTNQTSMYLCASGLESPKETQYFGPGTRLLVL.

The V and J genes are TRBV20-1 and TRBJ2-7; TRBD2 matches 8 bases. The CDR3 loop spans 13 amino acids. CDR1 and CDR2 (germline): DFQATT, SNEGSKA (reference sequence). Unmatched junction bases numbered 3, after V lost 5 bases and J lost 0 bases. CDR3 coding DNA: TGCAGTGCTCCGGGGGGGCACTCCTACGAGCAGTACTTC. It encodes CSAPGGHSYEQYF.

As for this clonotype: The CDR3 ends on some other residue instead of the conserved phenylalanine or tryptophan, so this is likely a read error. J is TRBJ1-5 and V is TRBV7-2; maybe TRBD2 (6 bases). The last part of the DNA fits TRBJ2-3 better; the J call may be wrong. The CDR3 extends over 14 amino acids. Germline assignment: CDR1 SGHTA and CDR2 FQGNSA. CDR3 in DNA: TGTGCCAGCAGCCTCCTCGGACTAAATCAGCCCCAGTATTTA. Its translation is CASSLLGLNQPQYL.

The chain employs TRBV29-1 and TRBJ2-1; D not resolved. The CDR3 has 14 amino acids. Germline V gene sequence: CDR1 SQVTM, CDR2 ANQGSEA. Trimming left V 8 bases short and J 2 bases short, with 16 bases between. This CDR3 is CSHGDPSPYNEQFF. DNA for the CDR3: TGCAGCCACGGAGACCCCAGTCCCTACAATGAGCAGTTCTTC.